Listed here are 13 T cell receptor beta chains from one sample, sequenced in a study of OX40 agonist ivuxolimab in advanced cancers. Only in-frame clones appear in the TCRdb table, and some are missing; sequencing was by immunoSEQ multiplex PCR. The table includes about 40,000 clones, approximately 89% detected once. The input for sequencing was CD4+ or CD8+ T cells sorted from blood, taken in a trial of the OX40 agonist ivuxolimab. These receptors all come from an adult with an advanced solid tumor such as melanoma, head and neck, liver or kidney cancer.

This clone was recorded once. The CDR3 DNA follows: TGTGCCAGCAGCCACCGGGGTCGTAATGAAAAACTGTTTTTT. Protein product: CASSHRGRNEKLFF. V gene TRBV14 combines with J gene TRBJ1-4; D is undetermined. Looked up from germline, CDR1 is SGHDN and CDR2 is FVKESK. The CDR3 is made up of 14 amino acids. V gave up 3 bases and J gave up 4 bases, with 9 bases separating them.

This clone was recorded only once. V usage is TRBV19 and J usage is TRBJ1-1; a possible D gene is TRBD1 (6 bases). The ends were cut back, 9 bases at V and 2 bases at J, with 13 bases in the middle. Germline V CDR1 and CDR2: LNHDA, SQIVND (reference sequence). This CDR3 spans 13 amino acids. CDR3 DNA sequence: TGTGCCAGCGCACTACAGGGTAACACTGAAGCTTTCTTT. Its translation: CASALQGNTEAFF.

CDR3 sequence: CASVPDSGNTIYF. The DNA for the CDR3 is TGTGCTAGTGTTCCGGACAGCGGAAACACCATATATTTT. The gene calls are TRBV12-5 and TRBJ1-3; TRBD1 might be the D (6 bases). The CDR3 extends over 13 amino acids. V lost 7 bases, J lost 4 bases, and 11 bases lay in between. Germline loops: CDR1 LGHNT, CDR2 FRNRAP.

CDR3 nucleotides: TGTGCCAGCAGCTCACTACAGGGGGCGAACACTGAAGCTTTCTTT. Its protein is CASSSLQGANTEAFF. The chain couples TRBV7-8 to TRBJ1-1; 9 nucleotides line up with TRBD1. This CDR3 has 15 residues. Per germline, CDR1 SGHVS and CDR2 FQNEAQ. The J segment lost 1 base and the V segment lost 4 bases, leaving 4 bases of the junction unmatched.

The rearrangement joins TRBV4-2 to TRBJ2-1; 11 nucleotides align to TRBD1. The CDR3 contains 14 residues. With V trimmed by 9 bases and J by 6 bases, 7 bases remained unmatched. Germline CDR1 is LGHNA and CDR2 is YNFKEQ. CDR3 sequence (DNA): TGTGCCAGTCACGGGACAGGGGGGAGCAATGAGCAGTTCTTC. Protein product: CASHGTGGSNEQFF.

This clone was picked up one time. The chain couples TRBV7-9 to TRBJ2-5; D is possibly TRBD1 or TRBD2 (6 bases each). Trimming took 5 bases from V and 1 from J, leaving 20 bases between them. The CDR3 is 17 amino acids. From germline, CDR1 is SEHNR and CDR2 FQNEAQ (reference sequence). The CDR3 nucleotides are TGTGCCAGCAGCCCTGTAAGGGGGGAAGACGGCCAAGAGACCCAGTACTTC. This sequence encodes CASSPVRGEDGQETQYF.

The J gene is TRBJ1-1, the V gene TRBV9; D gene unclear. V shed 0 bases and J shed 7 bases, with 10 bases lying between them. This CDR3 region has 13 residues. Germline CDR1 and CDR2: SGDLS and YYNGEE. CDR3 coding DNA: TGTGCCAGCAGCGTAGGTTCCGAAAATGAAGCTTTCTTT. Its protein is CASSVGSENEAFF.

The V and J genes are TRBV18 and TRBJ1-1; 7 nucleotides match TRBD1. The CDR3 is made up of 14 amino acids. Germline loops: CDR1 KGHSH, CDR2 LQKENI. With 4 bases clipped from V and 1 base from J, the junction kept 3 bases outside the gene matches. The CDR3 region has the DNA TGTGCCAGCTCACGTCGGACAGGGAACACTGAAGCTTTCTTT. Translating it yields CASSRRTGNTEAFF.

In nucleotides, the CDR3 is TGTGCCAGCAGTGGCGCATTACGGCCAGATACGCAGTATTTT. The encoded protein is CASSGALRPDTQYF. V usage is TRBV6-5 and J usage is TRBJ2-3; D remains unclear. V lost 5 bases, J lost 4 bases, and 13 bases lay in between. Germline V gene data show CDR1 as MNHEY and CDR2 as SVGAGI. This CDR3 comprises 14 residues.

The chain couples TRBV6-6 to TRBJ2-3; unclear D gene. Germline-derived CDR1 and CDR2 are MNHNY and SVGAGI (reference sequence). The CDR3 has 12 residues. Trimming removed 7 bases at V and 2 bases at J, with 7 bases between. CDR3 protein: CASMDFTDTQYF. CDR3 nucleotide sequence: TGTGCCAGCATGGATTTCACAGATACGCAGTATTTT.

This clone came up once. The chain uses TRBV19 and TRBJ2-1, with D hard to call. The germline V gene has CDR1 LNHDA and CDR2 SQIVND (reference sequence). Trimming took off 8 bases at V and 0 bases at J, with 20 bases between the two ends. CDR3 length: 17 residues. For the CDR3, the DNA is TGTGCCAGTTCCAGAGACGGACGTCCGAGCTCCTACAATGAGCAGTTCTTC. Its protein is CASSRDGRPSSYNEQFF.

This clone was counted only a few times. The genes are TRBV15 and TRBJ2-5; a weak D match, TRBD1 (5 bases). Germline CDR1 and CDR2: LNHNV and YYDKDF (reference sequence). CDR3 length equals 15 residues. The V gene lost 3 bases and the J gene lost 2 bases, with 13 bases spanning the gap. CDR3 sequence (DNA): TGTGCCACCAGCAGTGTCGACAGTGATCAAGAGACCCAGTACTTC. This translates into CATSSVDSDQETQYF. The full variable domain, its missing parts supplied by reference TRBV15 and TRBJ2-5, is DAMVIQNPRYQVTQFGKPVTLSCSQTLNHNVMYWYQQKSSQAPKLLFHYYDKDFNNEADTPDNFQSRRPNTSFCFLDIRSPGLGDTAMYLCATSSVDSDQETQYFGPGTRLLVL.

The rearrangement uses TRBV10-3 and TRBJ2-7; a possible D gene is TRBD1 (6 bases). This CDR3 has 11 amino acids. Germline loops: CDR1 ENHRY, CDR2 SYGVKD. V was trimmed by 5 bases and J by 7 bases, leaving 9 bases between them. CDR3 sequence: CAISNDREQYF. CDR3 coding DNA: TGTGCCATCAGTAATGACAGGGAGCAGTACTTC.